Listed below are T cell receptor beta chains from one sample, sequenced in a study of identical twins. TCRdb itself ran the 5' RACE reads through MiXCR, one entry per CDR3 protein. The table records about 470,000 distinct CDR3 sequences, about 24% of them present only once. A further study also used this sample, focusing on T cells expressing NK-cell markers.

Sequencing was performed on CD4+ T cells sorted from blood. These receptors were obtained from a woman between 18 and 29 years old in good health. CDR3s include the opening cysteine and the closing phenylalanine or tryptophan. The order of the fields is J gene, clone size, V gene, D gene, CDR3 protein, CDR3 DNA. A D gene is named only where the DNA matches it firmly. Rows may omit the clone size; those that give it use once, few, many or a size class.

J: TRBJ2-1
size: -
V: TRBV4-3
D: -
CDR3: CASSQESEGYNEQFF
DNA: TGCGCCAGCAGCCAAGAAAGCGAGGGCTACAATGAGCAGTTCTTC

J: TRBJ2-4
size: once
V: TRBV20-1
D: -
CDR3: CSASKASWGDIQYF
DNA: TGCAGTGCTTCTAAAGCTTCTTGGGGCGACATTCAGTACTTC

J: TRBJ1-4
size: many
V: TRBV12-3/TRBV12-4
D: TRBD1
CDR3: CASSLRQGAFNNEKLFF
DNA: TGTGCCAGCAGTTTAAGGCAGGGGGCCTTCAATAATGAAAAACTGTTTTTT

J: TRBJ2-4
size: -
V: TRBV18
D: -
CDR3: CASSPGGVAKNIQYF
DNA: TGTGCCAGCTCACCAGGAGGAGTAGCCAAAAACATTCAGTACTTC

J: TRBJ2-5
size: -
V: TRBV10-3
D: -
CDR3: CAISGTGLETQYF
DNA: TGTGCCATCAGTGGTACAGGGTTGGAGACCCAGTACTTC

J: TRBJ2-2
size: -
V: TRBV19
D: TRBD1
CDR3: CASSTDRGPYNTGELFF
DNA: TGTGCCAGTAGTACAGACAGGGGGCCATACAACACCGGGGAGCTGTTTTTT

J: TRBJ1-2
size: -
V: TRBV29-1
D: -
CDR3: CSVGLTAFNYGYTF
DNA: TGCAGCGTTGGGCTGACAGCCTTTAACTATGGCTACACCTTC

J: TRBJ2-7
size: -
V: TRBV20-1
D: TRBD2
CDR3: CSARDATSASSYEQYF
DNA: TGCAGTGCTAGAGATGCGACTAGCGCCAGCTCCTACGAGCAGTACTTC

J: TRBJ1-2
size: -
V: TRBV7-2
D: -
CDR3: CASSSSPRINYGYTF
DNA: TGTGCCAGCAGCTCTAGCCCTCGGATTAACTATGGCTACACCTTC

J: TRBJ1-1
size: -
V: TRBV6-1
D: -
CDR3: CASSRPGQRLNTEAFF
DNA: TGTGCCAGCAGCCGACCAGGCCAACGACTGAACACTGAAGCTTTCTTT

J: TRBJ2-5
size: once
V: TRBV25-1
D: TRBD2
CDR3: CASSETGAGGRRETQYF
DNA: TGTGCCAGCAGTGAAACGGGGGCGGGAGGTAGAAGAGAGACCCAGTACTTC

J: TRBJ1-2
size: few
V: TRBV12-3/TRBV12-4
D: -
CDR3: CASNPTRYGYTF
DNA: TGTGCCAGCAACCCCACCCGCTATGGCTACACCTTC

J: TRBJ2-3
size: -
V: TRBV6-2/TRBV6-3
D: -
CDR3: CASSYGGSGPTQYF
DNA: TGTGCCAGCAGTTACGGTGGTTCGGGGCCCACGCAGTATTTT

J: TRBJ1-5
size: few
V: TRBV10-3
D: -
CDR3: CAISADSSNQPQHF
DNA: TGTGCCATCAGCGCTGACAGTAGCAATCAGCCCCAGCATTTT

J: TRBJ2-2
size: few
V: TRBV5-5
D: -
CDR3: CASRWTSNTGELFF
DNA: TGTGCCAGCAGGTGGACGTCAAACACCGGGGAGCTGTTTTTT

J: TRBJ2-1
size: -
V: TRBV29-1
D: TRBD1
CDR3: CSVGGPGQSYNEQFF
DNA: TGCAGCGTTGGAGGTCCGGGACAGTCCTACAATGAGCAGTTCTTC

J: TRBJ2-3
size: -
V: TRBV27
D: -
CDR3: CASSTDRTDTQYF
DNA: TGTGCCAGCAGTACGGATCGCACAGATACGCAGTATTTT

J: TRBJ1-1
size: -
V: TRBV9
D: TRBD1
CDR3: CASSVRGTATEAFF
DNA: TGTGCCAGCAGCGTAAGAGGGACAGCCACTGAAGCTTTCTTT

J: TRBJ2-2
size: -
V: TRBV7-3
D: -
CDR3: CASSTYRGELFF
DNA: TGTGCCAGCAGCACCTATAGGGGGGAGCTGTTTTTT

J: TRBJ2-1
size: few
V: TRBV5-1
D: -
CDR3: CASSPALYNEQFF
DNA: TGCGCCAGCAGCCCCGCGCTATACAATGAGCAGTTCTTC

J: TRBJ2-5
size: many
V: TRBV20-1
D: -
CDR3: CSAIRGTSETQYF
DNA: TGCAGTGCTATAAGGGGCACCAGTGAGACCCAGTACTTC

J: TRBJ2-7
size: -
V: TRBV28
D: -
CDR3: CASSAWGVAAYEQYF
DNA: TGTGCCAGCAGTGCCTGGGGGGTAGCGGCTTACGAGCAGTACTTC

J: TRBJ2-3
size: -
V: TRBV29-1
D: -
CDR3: CSVEEERRYADTQYF
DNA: TGCAGCGTTGAAGAGGAGAGACGGTACGCAGATACGCAGTATTTT

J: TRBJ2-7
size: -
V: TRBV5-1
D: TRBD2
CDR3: CASSSSLAGSSYEQYF
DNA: TGCGCCAGCAGCTCGTCATTAGCGGGGAGCTCCTACGAGCAGTACTTC

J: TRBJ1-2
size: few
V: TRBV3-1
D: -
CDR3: CASSQAGAPRDGYTF
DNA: TGTGCCAGCAGCCAAGCGGGGGCCCCAAGAGATGGCTACACCTTC

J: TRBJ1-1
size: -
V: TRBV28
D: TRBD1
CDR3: CASSLTGTGHFTEAFF
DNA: TGTGCCAGCAGTTTAACTGGGACAGGGCACTTCACTGAAGCTTTCTTT

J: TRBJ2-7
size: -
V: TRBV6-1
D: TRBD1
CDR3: CASRRNPGQGSYEQYF
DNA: TGTGCCAGCAGGAGAAACCCGGGACAGGGAAGCTACGAGCAGTACTTC

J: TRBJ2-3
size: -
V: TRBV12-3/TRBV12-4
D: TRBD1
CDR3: CASSKRQGAVRTDTQYF
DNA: TGTGCCAGCAGTAAACGACAGGGGGCAGTTCGGACAGATACGCAGTATTTT

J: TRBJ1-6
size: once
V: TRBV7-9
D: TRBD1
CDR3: CASSFGGQGALSPLHF
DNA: TGTGCCAGCAGCTTCGGTGGGCAGGGGGCATTATCACCCCTCCACTTT

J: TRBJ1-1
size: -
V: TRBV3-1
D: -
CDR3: CASSQVTEAFF
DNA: TGTGCCAGCAGCCAAGTGACTGAAGCTTTCTTT

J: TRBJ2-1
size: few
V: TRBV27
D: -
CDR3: CASSLLKEQFF
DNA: TGTGCCAGCAGTTTACTCAAGGAGCAGTTCTTC

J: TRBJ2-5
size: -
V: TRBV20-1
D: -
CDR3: CSAPSPRATGGETQYF
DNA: TGCAGTGCCCCCTCCCCTCGGGCCACCGGTGGAGAGACCCAGTACTTC

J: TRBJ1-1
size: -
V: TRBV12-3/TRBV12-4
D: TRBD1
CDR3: CASTPGQGMNTEAFF
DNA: TGTGCCAGCACCCCGGGACAGGGGATGAACACTGAAGCTTTCTTT

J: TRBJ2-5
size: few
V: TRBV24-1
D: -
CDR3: CATSDGSVETQYF
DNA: TGTGCCACCAGTGATGGTAGCGTGGAGACCCAGTACTTC

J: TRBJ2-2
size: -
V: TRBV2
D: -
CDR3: CASSEVRLHNTGELFF
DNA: TGTGCCAGCAGTGAAGTGCGGCTACACAACACCGGGGAGCTGTTTTTT

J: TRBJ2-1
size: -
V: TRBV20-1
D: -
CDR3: CSAGDPSGQFF
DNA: TGCAGTGCGGGGGACCCCAGTGGGCAGTTCTTC

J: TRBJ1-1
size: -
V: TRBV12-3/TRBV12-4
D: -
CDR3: CASSLMVSTEAFF
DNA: TGTGCCAGCAGTTTAATGGTGAGCACTGAAGCTTTCTTT

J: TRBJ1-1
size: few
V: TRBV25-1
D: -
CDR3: CASRKQQENTEAFF
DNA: TGTGCCAGCAGGAAGCAACAGGAAAACACTGAAGCTTTCTTT

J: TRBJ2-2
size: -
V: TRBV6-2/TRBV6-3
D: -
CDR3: CASSYSLLANRGELFF
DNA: TGTGCCAGCAGTTACTCTCTCCTCGCGAATAGGGGGGAGCTGTTTTTT

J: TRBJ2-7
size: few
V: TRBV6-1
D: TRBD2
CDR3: CASSTTSGASSYEQYF
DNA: TGTGCCAGCAGCACAACTAGCGGGGCGAGCTCCTACGAGCAGTACTTC

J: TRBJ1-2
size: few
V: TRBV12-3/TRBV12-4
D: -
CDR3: CASSSYSGYTF
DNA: TGTGCCAGCAGTTCCTACAGTGGCTACACCTTC

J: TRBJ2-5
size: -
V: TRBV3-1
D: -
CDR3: CASSHLEGGTQYF
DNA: TGTGCCAGCAGCCATTTAGAGGGGGGGACCCAGTACTTC

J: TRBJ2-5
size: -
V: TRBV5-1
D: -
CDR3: CASSRAGSKETQYF
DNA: TGCGCCAGCAGCCGTGCGGGGTCCAAGGAGACCCAGTACTTC

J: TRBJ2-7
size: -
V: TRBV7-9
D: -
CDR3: CASSLHGGSYEQYF
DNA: TGTGCCAGCAGCTTACACGGGGGTTCCTACGAGCAGTACTTC

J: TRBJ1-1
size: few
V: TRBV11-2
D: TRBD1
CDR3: CASSLDAGGNTEAFF
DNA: TGTGCCAGCAGCTTAGACGCAGGGGGGAACACTGAAGCTTTCTTT

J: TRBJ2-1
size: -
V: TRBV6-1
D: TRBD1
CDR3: CASGQATGELSGQFF
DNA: TGTGCCAGCGGACAGGCGACCGGTGAGCTAAGTGGGCAGTTCTTC

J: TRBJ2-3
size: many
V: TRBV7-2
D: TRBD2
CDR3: CASSLGTSGSFADTQYF
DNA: TGTGCCAGCAGCCTCGGGACTAGCGGGAGTTTCGCAGATACGCAGTATTTT

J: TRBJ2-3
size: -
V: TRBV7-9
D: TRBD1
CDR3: CASSRDRAPRADTQYF
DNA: TGTGCCAGCAGCCGGGACAGGGCCCCCCGAGCCGATACGCAGTATTTT

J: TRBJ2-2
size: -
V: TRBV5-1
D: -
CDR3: CASREQALKTGELFF
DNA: TGCGCCAGCAGGGAGCAGGCGTTGAAGACCGGGGAGCTGTTTTTT

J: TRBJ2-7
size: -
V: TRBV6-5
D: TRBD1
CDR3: CASSYGQGGTYEQYF
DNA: TGTGCCAGCAGTTATGGTCAAGGGGGCACCTACGAGCAGTACTTC

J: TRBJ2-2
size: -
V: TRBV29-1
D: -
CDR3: CSVGRSANTGELFF
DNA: TGCAGCGTTGGGCGAAGCGCAAACACCGGGGAGCTGTTTTTT

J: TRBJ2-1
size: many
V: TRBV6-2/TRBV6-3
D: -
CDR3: CASSLRGYYNEQFF
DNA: TGTGCCAGCAGTTTGAGGGGTTATTACAATGAGCAGTTCTTC

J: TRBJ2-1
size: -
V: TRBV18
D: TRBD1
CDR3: CASSPPFLQGAFEQFF
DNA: TGTGCCAGCTCACCACCTTTTCTGCAGGGGGCTTTTGAGCAGTTCTTC

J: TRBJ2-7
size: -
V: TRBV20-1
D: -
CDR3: CSARTLYEQYF
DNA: TGCAGTGCTAGGACCCTCTACGAGCAGTACTTC

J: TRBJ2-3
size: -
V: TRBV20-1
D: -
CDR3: CSASHWSGSTDTQYF
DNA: TGCAGTGCTTCTCATTGGAGCGGGAGCACAGATACGCAGTATTTT

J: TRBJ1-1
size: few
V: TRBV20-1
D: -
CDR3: CSPLQGNTEAFF
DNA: TGCAGTCCCCTCCAGGGGAACACTGAAGCTTTCTTT

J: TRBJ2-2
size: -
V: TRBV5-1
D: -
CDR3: CASSLLGGNTGELFF
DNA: TGCGCCAGCAGCTTGTTAGGAGGGAACACCGGGGAGCTGTTTTTT

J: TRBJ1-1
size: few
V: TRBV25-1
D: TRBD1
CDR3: CASRDRGGTEAFF
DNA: TGTGCCAGCAGGGACAGGGGTGGGACTGAAGCTTTCTTT

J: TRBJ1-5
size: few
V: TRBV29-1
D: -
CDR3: CSVVGGGNQPQHF
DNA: TGCAGCGTTGTTGGGGGGGGCAATCAGCCCCAGCATTTT